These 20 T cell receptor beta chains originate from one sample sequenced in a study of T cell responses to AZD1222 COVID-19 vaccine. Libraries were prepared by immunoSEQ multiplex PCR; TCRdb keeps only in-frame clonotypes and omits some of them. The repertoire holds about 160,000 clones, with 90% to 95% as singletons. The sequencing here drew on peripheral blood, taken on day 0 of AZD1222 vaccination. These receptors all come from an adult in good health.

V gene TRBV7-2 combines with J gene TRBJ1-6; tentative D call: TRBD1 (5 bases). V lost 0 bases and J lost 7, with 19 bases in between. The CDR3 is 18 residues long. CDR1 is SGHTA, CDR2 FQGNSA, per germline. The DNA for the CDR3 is TGTGCCAGCAGCTTAGCGGCTACAGGCAGGCTACTAAATTCACCCCTCCACTTT. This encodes CASSLAATGRLLNSPLHF. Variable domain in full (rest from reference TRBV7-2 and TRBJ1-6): GAGVSQSPSNKVTEKGKDVELRCDPISGHTALYWYRQSLGQGLEFLIYFQGNSAPDKSGLPSDRFSAERTGGSVSTLTIQRTQQEDSAVYLCASSLAATGRLLNSPLHFGNGTRLTVT.

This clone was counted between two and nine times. CDR3 nucleotide sequence: TGCAGTGCTAGTCAAATCGCGAATTCCGAGCAGTACTTC. It translates to CSASQIANSEQYF. The chain recombines TRBV20-1 with TRBJ2-7; D unresolved. This CDR3 is built from 13 residues. Trimming took off 3 bases at V and 6 bases at J, with 15 bases between the two ends. Germline assignment: CDR1 DFQATT and CDR2 SNEGSKA (reference sequence).

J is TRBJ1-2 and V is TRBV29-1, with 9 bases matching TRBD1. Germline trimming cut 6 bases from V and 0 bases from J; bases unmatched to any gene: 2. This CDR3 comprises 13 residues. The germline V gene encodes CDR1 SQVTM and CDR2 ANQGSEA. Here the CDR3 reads CSVGDRANYGYTF. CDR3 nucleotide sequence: TGCAGCGTCGGGGACAGGGCTAACTATGGCTACACCTTC.

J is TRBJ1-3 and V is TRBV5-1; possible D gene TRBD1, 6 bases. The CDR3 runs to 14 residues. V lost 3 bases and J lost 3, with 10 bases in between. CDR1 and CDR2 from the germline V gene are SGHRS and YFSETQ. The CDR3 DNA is TGCGCCAGCAGCTCCGGGACAATTGGAAACACCATATATTTT. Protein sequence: CASSSGTIGNTIYF.

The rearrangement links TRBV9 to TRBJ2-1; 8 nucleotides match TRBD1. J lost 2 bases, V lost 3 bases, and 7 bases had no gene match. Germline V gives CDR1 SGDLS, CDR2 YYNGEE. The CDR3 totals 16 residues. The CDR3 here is CASSAGGQVTYNEQFF. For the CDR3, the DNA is TGTGCCAGCAGCGCAGGGGGACAGGTGACCTACAATGAGCAGTTCTTC. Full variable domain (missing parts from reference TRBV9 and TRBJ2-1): DSGVTQTPKHLITATGQRVTLRCSPRSGDLSVYWYQQSLDQGLQFLIQYYNGEERAKGNILERFSAQQFPDLHSELNLSSLELGDSALYFCASSAGGQVTYNEQFFGPGTRLTVL.

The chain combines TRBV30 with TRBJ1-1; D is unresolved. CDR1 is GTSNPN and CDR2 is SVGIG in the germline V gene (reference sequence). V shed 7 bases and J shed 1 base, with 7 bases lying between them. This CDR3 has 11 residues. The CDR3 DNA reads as TGTGCCTCTGGAGGGAACACTGAAGCTTTCTTT. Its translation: CASGGNTEAFF.

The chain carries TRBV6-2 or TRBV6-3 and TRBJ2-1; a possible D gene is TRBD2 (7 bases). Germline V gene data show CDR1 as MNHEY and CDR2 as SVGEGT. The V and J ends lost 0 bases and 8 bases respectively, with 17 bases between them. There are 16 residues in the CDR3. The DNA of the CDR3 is TGTGCCAGCAGTTACTCAGGGGGGGCTGCAGGGGATGAGCAGTTCTTC. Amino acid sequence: CASSYSGGAAGDEQFF.

CDR3 in DNA: TGTGCCACCAGTGTTCCCGGGACAGGGGACCGGAGTGAGCAGTTCTTC. This translates into CATSVPGTGDRSEQFF. The chain carries TRBV24-1 and TRBJ2-1; 10 nucleotides match TRBD1. CDR3 length: 16 amino acids. Germline assignment: CDR1 KGHDR and CDR2 SFDVKD. Trimming cost V 5 bases and J 9 bases; bases outside gene matches: 12.

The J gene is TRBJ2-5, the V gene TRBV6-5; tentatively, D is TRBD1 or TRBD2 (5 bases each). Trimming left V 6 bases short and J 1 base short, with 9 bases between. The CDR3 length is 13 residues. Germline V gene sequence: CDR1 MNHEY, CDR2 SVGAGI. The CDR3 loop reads CASRRDLQETQYF. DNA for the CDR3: TGTGCCAGCAGGAGGGACCTCCAAGAGACCCAGTACTTC.

The chain's CDR3 is CATSRPGQGAWETQYF. The CDR3 DNA sequence: TGTGCCACCAGCAGACCGGGACAGGGGGCGTGGGAGACCCAGTACTTC. The genes are TRBV15 and TRBJ2-5; the match to TRBD1 covers 12 bases. V lost 2 bases and J lost 5; bases outside the gene matches: 6. The length of the CDR3 is 16 residues. CDR1 is LNHNV and CDR2 is YYDKDF in the germline V gene (reference sequence).

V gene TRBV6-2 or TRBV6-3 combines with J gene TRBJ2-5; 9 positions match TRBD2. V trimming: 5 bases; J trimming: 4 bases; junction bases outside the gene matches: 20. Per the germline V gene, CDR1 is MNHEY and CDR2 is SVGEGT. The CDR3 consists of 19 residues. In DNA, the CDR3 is TGTGCCAGCAGTCCCTTCCCTACACGGGGAGCGGGAGGTGGAGAGACCCAGTACTTC. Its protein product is CASSPFPTRGAGGGETQYF.

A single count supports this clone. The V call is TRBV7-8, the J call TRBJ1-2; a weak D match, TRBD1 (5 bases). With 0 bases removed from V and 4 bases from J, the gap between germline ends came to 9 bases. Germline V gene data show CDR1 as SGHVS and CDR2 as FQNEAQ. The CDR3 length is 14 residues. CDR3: CASSLAPGIYGYTF. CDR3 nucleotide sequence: TGTGCCAGCAGCTTAGCGCCAGGGATCTATGGCTACACCTTC.

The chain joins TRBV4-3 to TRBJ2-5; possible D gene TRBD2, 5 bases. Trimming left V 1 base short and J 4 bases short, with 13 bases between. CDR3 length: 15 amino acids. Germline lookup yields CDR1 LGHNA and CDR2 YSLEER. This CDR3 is CASSQAQLVRETQYF. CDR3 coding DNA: TGCGCCAGCAGCCAAGCCCAACTAGTCCGAGAGACCCAGTACTTC.

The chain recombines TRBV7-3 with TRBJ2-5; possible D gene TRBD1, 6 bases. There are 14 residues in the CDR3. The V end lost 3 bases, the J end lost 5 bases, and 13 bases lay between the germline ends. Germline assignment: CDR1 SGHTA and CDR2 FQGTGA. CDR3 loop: CASSLGRGSETQYF. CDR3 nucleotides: TGTGCCAGCAGCTTGGGCAGGGGCTCGGAGACCCAGTACTTC.

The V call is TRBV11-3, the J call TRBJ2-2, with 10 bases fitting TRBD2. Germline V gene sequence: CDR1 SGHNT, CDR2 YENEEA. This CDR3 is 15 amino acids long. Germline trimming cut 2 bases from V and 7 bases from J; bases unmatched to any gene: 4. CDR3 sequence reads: CASSLLAGAVGELFF. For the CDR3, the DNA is TGTGCCAGCAGCTTACTAGCGGGAGCTGTCGGGGAGCTGTTTTTT.

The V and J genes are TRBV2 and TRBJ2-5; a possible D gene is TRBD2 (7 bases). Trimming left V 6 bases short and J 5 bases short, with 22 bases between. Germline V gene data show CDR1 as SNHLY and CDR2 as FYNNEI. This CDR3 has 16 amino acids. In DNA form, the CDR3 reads TGTGCCAGCAGCCCAAAGCTTTCGGGGGGCCGGGAGACCCAGTACTTC. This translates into CASSPKLSGGRETQYF.

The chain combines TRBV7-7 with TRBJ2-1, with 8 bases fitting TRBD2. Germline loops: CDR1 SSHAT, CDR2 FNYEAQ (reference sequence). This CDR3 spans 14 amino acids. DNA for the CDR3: TGTGCTAGCTCCCCCAGCGGGAGAACCAATGAGCAGTTCTTC. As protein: CASSPSGRTNEQFF.

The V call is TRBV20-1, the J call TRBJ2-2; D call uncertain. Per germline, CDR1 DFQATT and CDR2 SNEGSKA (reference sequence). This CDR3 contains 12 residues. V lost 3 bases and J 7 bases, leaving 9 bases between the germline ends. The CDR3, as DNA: TGCAGTGCTAGTGCTGGGGACGGGGAGCTGTTTTTT. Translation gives CSASAGDGELFF.

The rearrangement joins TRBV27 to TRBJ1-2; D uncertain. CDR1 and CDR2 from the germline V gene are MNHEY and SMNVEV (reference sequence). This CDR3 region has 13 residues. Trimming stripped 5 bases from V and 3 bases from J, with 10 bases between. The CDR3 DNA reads TGTGCCAGCAGTCCCAGGAGTTACTATGGCTACACCTTC. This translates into CASSPRSYYGYTF.

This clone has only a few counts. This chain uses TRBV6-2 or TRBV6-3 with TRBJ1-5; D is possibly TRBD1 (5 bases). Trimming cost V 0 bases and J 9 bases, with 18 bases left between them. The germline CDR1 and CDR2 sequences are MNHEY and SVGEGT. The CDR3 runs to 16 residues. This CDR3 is CASSYSLSGTLTPQHF. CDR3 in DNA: TGTGCCAGCAGTTACTCACTCTCCGGGACCCTGACGCCCCAGCATTTT.